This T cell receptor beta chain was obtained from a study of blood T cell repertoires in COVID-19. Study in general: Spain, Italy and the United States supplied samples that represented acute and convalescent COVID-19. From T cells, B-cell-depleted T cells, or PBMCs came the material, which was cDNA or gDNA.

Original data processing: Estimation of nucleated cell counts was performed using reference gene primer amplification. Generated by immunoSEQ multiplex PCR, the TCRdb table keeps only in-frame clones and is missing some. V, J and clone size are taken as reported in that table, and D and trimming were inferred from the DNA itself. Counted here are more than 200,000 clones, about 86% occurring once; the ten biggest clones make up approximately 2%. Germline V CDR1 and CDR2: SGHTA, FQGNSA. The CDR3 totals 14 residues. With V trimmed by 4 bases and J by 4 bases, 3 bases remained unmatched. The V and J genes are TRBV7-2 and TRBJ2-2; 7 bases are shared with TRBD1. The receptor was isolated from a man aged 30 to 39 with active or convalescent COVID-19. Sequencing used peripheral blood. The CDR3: CASSSGTATGELFF. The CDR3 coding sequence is TGTGCCAGCAGCTCGGGGACAGCCACCGGGGAGCTGTTTTTT. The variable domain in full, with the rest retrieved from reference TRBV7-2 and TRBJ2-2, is GAGVSQSPSNKVTEKGKDVELRCDPISGHTALYWYRQSLGQGLEFLIYFQGNSAPDKSGLPSDRFSAERTGGSVSTLTIQRTQQEDSAVYLCASSSGTATGELFFGEGSRLTVL.